This TCR beta chain emerged from a study of T cell responses to AZD1222 COVID-19 vaccine. Study-wide findings and caveats: Unmutated variant regions are reportedly the target of nearly half of TCRs that are spike-specific. Compared with day 0, the breadth and depth of the Spike-specific TCR repertoire rose significantly after two doses of AZD1222. It should be noted that donors were predominantly white British and more often female, and clonal diversity was possibly underestimated.

Generated by immunoSEQ multiplex PCR, the TCRdb table keeps only in-frame clones and is missing some. The profile shows about 75,000 clones, around 89% of them singletons. This clone turned up a few times. Its antigen is undetermined. The CDR3 runs to 14 residues. CDR1 and CDR2 (germline): SGHRS, YFSETQ. Between the trimmed V and J ends, which lost 0 bases and 5 bases, there was a span of 8 bases. The V gene is TRBV5-1, the J gene TRBJ2-2; D possibly corresponds to TRBD1 (6 bases). The TCR was taken from an adult who received the MenACWY meningococcal vaccine as a control. The sequenced sample was peripheral blood, obtained 28 days after the second dose of the MenACWY control vaccine. This CDR3 reads CASSLGGGTGELFF. In DNA, the CDR3 is TGCGCCAGCAGCTTGGGAGGGGGAACCGGGGAGCTGTTTTTT.